Reported below is one T cell receptor beta chain. This specimen comes from a study of blood T cell repertoires in COVID-19. Across the whole study: Researchers got acute and convalescent COVID-19 samples from the United States, Italy and Spain. The cDNA or gDNA used as material had been derived from T cells, B-cell-depleted T cells, or PBMCs.

Under the authors' procedure: Estimation of nucleated cell counts relied on the amplification of reference gene primers. Generated by immunoSEQ multiplex PCR, the TCRdb table keeps only in-frame clones and is missing some. Clone size and V and J calls were adopted from that table, with D and trimming inferred from the DNA. The sample lists about 160,000 clones, almost 85% seen once, with 13% to 15% in the top ten. Trimming pared 6 bases from V and 2 bases from J, leaving 11 bases between. CDR1 SNHLY and CDR2 FYNNEI come from the germline V gene. This CDR3 is 14 amino acids long. V usage is TRBV2 and J usage is TRBJ2-1; perhaps TRBD1 as D (6 bases). The sequencing input was peripheral blood. This TCR was recovered from a man in his late teens or twenties with active or convalescent COVID-19. The CDR3 sequence is CASRSRDTYNEQFF. The CDR3 nucleotides read TGTGCCAGCAGGAGCCGGGACACCTACAATGAGCAGTTCTTC. The full variable domain, rest sourced from reference TRBV2 and TRBJ2-1, is EPEVTQTPSHQVTQMGQEVILRCVPISNHLYFYWYRQILGQKVEFLVSFYNNEISEKSEIFDDQFSVERPDGSNFTLKIRSTKLEDSAMYFCASRSRDTYNEQFFGPGTRLTVL.